A selection of T cell receptor beta chains follows, all from one sample in a study of cytomegalovirus exposure and HLA in healthy donors. Only in-frame clones appear in the TCRdb table, and some are missing; sequencing was by immunoSEQ multiplex PCR. The data show around 130,000 clones, 75% seen once. The sample consisted of PBMCs. The source of these receptors is a woman aged 40 to 49 in good health and CMV-seropositive. The CDR3 runs from the conserved cysteine through the conserved F or W. The order of the fields is V gene, CDR3 protein.

V gene: TRBV9
CDR3 protein: CASSVDGQGTREQYF

V gene: TRBV10-3
CDR3 protein: CAISESIGDSSGNTIYF

V gene: TRBV25-1
CDR3 protein: CASSATGRSAYEQYF

V gene: TRBV5-1
CDR3 protein: CASSLLGMEDQPQHF

V gene: TRBV5-5
CDR3 protein: CASSLVAGARNSPLHF

V gene: TRBV7-9
CDR3 protein: CASSLKSGSTDTQYF

V gene: TRBV19
CDR3 protein: CASSMVIVTGDYGYTF

V gene: TRBV4-3
CDR3 protein: CASSQDKNRAWGNEQFF

V gene: TRBV5-1
CDR3 protein: CASSLFNRDGYTF

V gene: TRBV6-1
CDR3 protein: CASTSNSGNEQFF

V gene: TRBV4-3
CDR3 protein: CASSPLQGNTEAFF

V gene: TRBV28
CDR3 protein: CASSLVSWGNQPQHF

V gene: TRBV25-1
CDR3 protein: CASSGQGFYTEAFF

V gene: TRBV30
CDR3 protein: CAWSKGQRLRENSPLHF

V gene: TRBV5-6
CDR3 protein: CASSLGDRGYGEKLFF

V gene: TRBV2
CDR3 protein: CASSSGLASGELFF

V gene: TRBV4-1
CDR3 protein: CASSQDRDRGLRGYTF

V gene: TRBV27
CDR3 protein: CATRREGNTEAFF

V gene: TRBV7-6
CDR3 protein: CASSLVVTSGGATDTQYF

V gene: TRBV6-1
CDR3 protein: CASTAWGLGTDTQYF

V gene: TRBV13
CDR3 protein: CASSLASRGKYNEQFF

V gene: TRBV6-6
CDR3 protein: CASITRQPTNYGYTF

V gene: TRBV18
CDR3 protein: CASSPAFPDYGYTF

V gene: TRBV28
CDR3 protein: CASRGLGGSHYEQYF

V gene: TRBV25-1
CDR3 protein: CASSIPGQDYGYTF

V gene: TRBV7-3
CDR3 protein: CASSRGTGGYDNEQFF

V gene: TRBV6-6
CDR3 protein: CASSYSGAPGNTIYF

V gene: TRBV5-1
CDR3 protein: CASSLGSGQGGHQPQHF

V gene: TRBV2
CDR3 protein: CASSEQGAINNSPLHF

V gene: TRBV5-1
CDR3 protein: CASSLERDGTDTQYF

V gene: TRBV6-6
CDR3 protein: CASIQAGDTQYF

V gene: TRBV7-9
CDR3 protein: CASNPIQGANEKLFF

V gene: TRBV11-2
CDR3 protein: CAIYSGANVLTF

V gene: TRBV5-1
CDR3 protein: CASSLRLDTGELFF

V gene: TRBV7-9
CDR3 protein: CASSLVGANEQFF

V gene: TRBV2
CDR3 protein: CASVTGGRYNEQFF

V gene: TRBV9
CDR3 protein: CASSVEVQGIEAFF

V gene: TRBV5-1
CDR3 protein: CASSLIEGGAGELFF

V gene: TRBV7-2
CDR3 protein: CASSLGWGRDGYEQYF

V gene: TRBV5-6
CDR3 protein: CASSFPGTGGLSHGYTF

V gene: TRBV29-1
CDR3 protein: CSAPERFTGGGKTEAFF

V gene: TRBV21-1
CDR3 protein: CASSSLFLGEQYF

V gene: TRBV2
CDR3 protein: CASSMRLSTEAFF

V gene: TRBV27
CDR3 protein: CASSLKRGADEAFF

V gene: TRBV5-4
CDR3 protein: CASSFFRGPAETQYF

V gene: TRBV4-3
CDR3 protein: CASSQNAGTDYGYTF

V gene: TRBV7-2
CDR3 protein: CASSLAGETQYF

V gene: TRBV2
CDR3 protein: CASSEAPGVGTEAFF

V gene: TRBV28
CDR3 protein: CASSQGLGGYGYTF

V gene: TRBV5-6
CDR3 protein: CASTRGAGQGKGTNYGYTF

V gene: TRBV9
CDR3 protein: CASSDSGVRGSEQFF

V gene: TRBV5-5
CDR3 protein: CASSSTQVPNEKLFF

V gene: TRBV19
CDR3 protein: CASQMTGFADTEAFF

V gene: TRBV15
CDR3 protein: CATSNRTVYGYTF

V gene: TRBV5-8
CDR3 protein: CASSQQYYYGYTF